One and the same sample provided the 22 T cell receptor beta chains below, sequenced in a study of cytomegalovirus exposure and HLA in healthy donors. Assay used: immunoSEQ multiplex PCR; TCRdb lists only in-frame clones, some missing. The table has under 75,000 clones, around 85% seen once. Specimen: PBMCs. Every receptor here comes from a man younger than 45 in good health and CMV-seronegative.

The chain employs TRBV27 and TRBJ2-1; 12 nucleotides align to TRBD2. Germline CDR1 is MNHEY and CDR2 is SMNVEV (reference sequence). The trim removed 8 bases at V and 7 bases at J, leaving 6 bases unmatched. This CDR3 has 14 amino acids. CDR3 sequence (DNA): TGTGCCAGCGGCCGGCTAGCGGGAGGGAATGAGCAGTTCTTC. Translation: CASGRLAGGNEQFF.

This chain uses TRBV7-9 with TRBJ2-2; TRBD1 might be the D (5 bases). Trimming took 5 bases from V and 0 from J, leaving 13 bases between them. The CDR3 contains 16 residues. Germline assignment: CDR1 SEHNR and CDR2 FQNEAQ (reference sequence). CDR3 sequence (DNA): TGTGCCAGCAGCCCGGGTGGGGCGGCGAACACCGGGGAGCTGTTTTTT. This gives the protein CASSPGGAANTGELFF.

The chain employs TRBV5-8 and TRBJ1-4, with a tentative D call TRBD1 (6 bases). Trimming shortened V by 0 bases and J by 4 bases, and 13 bases separated the two germline ends. The length of the CDR3 is 16 residues. Germline values: CDR1 SGHTS, CDR2 YDEGEE. CDR3 DNA: TGTGCCAGCAGCTTGGCCTGGACAGTCAGTAATGAAAAACTGTTTTTT. This translates into CASSLAWTVSNEKLFF.

The chain combines TRBV5-1 with TRBJ2-2; D remains ambiguous. Trimming shortened V by 0 bases and J by 7 bases, and 7 bases separated the two germline ends. From germline, CDR1 is SGHRS and CDR2 YFSETQ. The CDR3 covers 13 residues. The CDR3 sequence is CASSLEYSGELFF. The CDR3 region has the DNA TGCGCCAGCAGCTTGGAATATAGCGGGGAGCTGTTTTTT.

This chain uses TRBV6-5 with TRBJ2-1; D possibly corresponds to TRBD2 (5 bases). The CDR3 consists of 14 residues. The germline V gene has CDR1 MNHEY and CDR2 SVGAGI. With 7 bases removed from V and 7 bases from J, the gap between germline ends came to 17 bases. The chain's CDR3 is CASTKYPSINEQFF. CDR3 nucleotide sequence: TGTGCCAGCACCAAATACCCTAGCATTAATGAGCAGTTCTTC.

The rearrangement uses TRBV7-2 and TRBJ1-2; no reliable D call. Germline lookup yields CDR1 SGHTA and CDR2 FQGNSA. This CDR3 comprises 15 residues. Trimming removed 5 bases from V and 4 bases from J, with 17 bases in between. The CDR3 DNA reads TGTGCCAGCAGCCCGCCCGGCAGGCTTTCCTATGGCTACACCTTC. This gives the protein CASSPPGRLSYGYTF.

The chain combines TRBV5-1 with TRBJ1-1; D is unresolved. CDR3 length: 14 residues. The germline V gene has CDR1 SGHRS and CDR2 YFSETQ. The V end was cut by 1 base, the J end by 2 bases, with 9 bases between. The CDR3 DNA reads TGCGCCAGCAGCTTGATTGACATAAACACTGAAGCTTTCTTT. Protein: CASSLIDINTEAFF.

The chain carries TRBV7-9 and TRBJ2-2; D possibly corresponds to TRBD2 (5 bases). Trimming removed 5 bases from V and 7 bases from J, with 11 bases in between. The CDR3 totals 13 residues. Germline CDR1 SEHNR, CDR2 FQNEAQ (reference sequence). This CDR3 is CASSPRERGELFF. CDR3 DNA sequence: TGTGCCAGCAGCCCACGGGAACGCGGGGAGCTGTTTTTT.

This clone has ten or more counts. The chain links TRBV7-3 to TRBJ1-1; D is undetermined. Looked up from germline, CDR1 is SGHTA and CDR2 is FQGTGA. The CDR3 is 15 amino acids. V lost 0 bases, J lost 1 base, and 9 bases lay in between. The CDR3 protein is CASSLTLVGNTEAFF. CDR3 bases: TGTGCCAGCAGCTTAACGCTTGTCGGGAACACTGAAGCTTTCTTT.

The CDR3 loop is CATALYRALNEKLFF. In DNA, the CDR3 is TGTGCCACCGCCCTGTACAGGGCTCTTAATGAAAAACTGTTTTTT. The chain joins TRBV6-5 to TRBJ1-4, with D perhaps matching TRBD1 (6 bases). Germline lookup yields CDR1 MNHEY and CDR2 SVGAGI. There are 15 residues in the CDR3. Trimming cost V 10 bases and J 4 bases, with 19 bases left between them.

This clone has a handful of counts. The J gene is TRBJ1-2, the V gene TRBV2; no clear D. The V gene's germline CDR1 is SNHLY and CDR2 FYNNEI. Trimming took off 3 bases at V and 0 bases at J, with 11 bases between the two ends. The CDR3 covers 15 residues. For the CDR3, the DNA is TGTGCCAGCAGTGACCGGACGGGAGCTAACTATGGCTACACCTTC. The encoded protein is CASSDRTGANYGYTF.

The chain employs TRBV5-6 and TRBJ2-1, with a possible D match to TRBD2 (7 bases). The CDR3 is made up of 15 amino acids. Germline V gene data show CDR1 as SGHDT and CDR2 as YYEEEE. The germline V and J ends were trimmed by 2 bases and 7 bases, with 16 bases remaining between them. In DNA form, the CDR3 reads TGTGCCAGCAGCTTAGGGGGGGCCGAATGGAATGAGCAGTTCTTC. Translation gives CASSLGGAEWNEQFF.

V is TRBV7-3 and J is TRBJ2-3, with TRBD2 matching over 7 bases. V shed 1 base, J shed 5 bases, and the junction held 9 bases outside the gene matches. Germline lookup yields CDR1 SGHTA and CDR2 FQGTGA. The CDR3 has 16 residues. The CDR3 spells CASSLKADSGGDTQYF. The CDR3 DNA follows: TGTGCCAGCAGCTTAAAGGCGGACTCGGGAGGAGATACGCAGTATTTT.

The rearrangement uses TRBV6-6 and TRBJ1-3; 8 bases map to TRBD1. With V trimmed by 6 bases and J by 8 bases, 9 bases remained unmatched. This CDR3 is built from 14 residues. The germline CDR1 and CDR2 sequences are MNHNY and SVGAGI (reference sequence). The CDR3 protein is CASREGTGADTIYF. The CDR3 bases are TGTGCCAGCAGGGAAGGGACAGGCGCCGACACCATATATTTT.

The chain has TRBV6-1 and TRBJ1-4, with 7 bases fitting TRBD1. CDR1 MNHNS and CDR2 SASEGT come from the germline V gene. The V gene end was trimmed by 6 bases and the J gene end by 14 bases; junction bases not matched to a gene: 6. The CDR3 runs to 11 residues. The CDR3 coding sequence is TGTGCCAGCAGCCGAGAGACAGGGCTGTTTTTT. Its protein is CASSRETGLFF.

The rearrangement links TRBV18 to TRBJ1-2; D unclear. This CDR3 has 18 amino acids. The germline V and J ends were trimmed by 3 bases and 0 bases, with 20 bases remaining between them. The germline CDR1 and CDR2 sequences are KGHSH and LQKENI. The CDR3 is CASSPTPIGRIPNYGYTF. CDR3 nucleotide sequence: TGTGCCAGCTCACCTACCCCGATCGGCAGGATCCCTAACTATGGCTACACCTTC.

V usage is TRBV11-2 and J usage is TRBJ1-2; 12 bases map to TRBD1. The germline V gene encodes CDR1 SGHAT and CDR2 FQNNGV. J gave up 8 bases and V 0 bases, and 7 bases lay outside the gene matches. This CDR3 has 16 residues. The CDR3 DNA reads as TGTGCCAGCAGCTTAGATTACGGGACAGGGGGCGCAGGCTACACCTTC. It encodes CASSLDYGTGGAGYTF.

This chain links TRBV9 with TRBJ1-1; no firm D call. V lost 2 bases and J lost 8, with 10 bases in between. The germline CDR1 and CDR2 sequences are SGDLS and YYNGEE. This CDR3 has 12 amino acids. The CDR3 coding sequence is TGTGCCAGCAGCGTTTCATCCGGGGAAGCTTTCTTT. The encoded protein is CASSVSSGEAFF.

The gene calls are TRBV21-1 and TRBJ1-2; TRBD1 is the table's D call and was not checked against the DNA. TRBV21-1 is an annotated pseudogene. The CDR3 is 17 amino acids. This CDR3 is CASSKVAEWDMFYGYTF. As DNA, the CDR3 is TGTGCCAGCAGCAAAGTTGCCGAGTGGGACATGTTCTATGGCTACACCTTC.

This clone was recorded only once. This chain uses TRBV7-8 with TRBJ1-3, with D uncertain. This CDR3 is built from 15 residues. Trimming removed 5 bases from V and 0 bases from J, with 11 bases in between. The V gene's germline CDR1 is SGHVS and CDR2 FQNEAQ. CDR3 sequence: CASSLGGLSGNTIYF. The CDR3 DNA is TGTGCCAGCAGCCTGGGCGGACTCTCTGGAAACACCATATATTTT.

The chain couples TRBV5-1 to TRBJ1-1; TRBD1 aligns across 7 bases. This CDR3 has 13 amino acids. The V segment lost 0 bases and the J segment 7 bases; nucleotides outside the gene matches: 3. Germline CDR1 reads SGHRS; CDR2 reads YFSETQ. CDR3 sequence reads: CASSLAGDSEAFF. The CDR3 nucleotides are TGCGCCAGCAGCTTGGCCGGGGACAGTGAAGCTTTCTTT.

This clone was seen only a few times. This chain joins TRBV14 and TRBJ2-1, with 11 bases fitting TRBD1. CDR1 is SGHDN, CDR2 FVKESK, per germline. CDR3 length equals 15 residues. The V and J ends lost 6 bases and 5 bases, in that order; junction bases with no gene match: 6. The CDR3 sequence: CASRLGQGVHNEQFF. DNA for the CDR3: TGTGCCAGCAGACTGGGACAGGGGGTCCACAATGAGCAGTTCTTC.